The entry that follows covers one TCR beta chain sequence. Its antigen is unknown. These data are taken from a study of Ad26.COV2.S vaccination and SARS-CoV-2 variants. Study overall: Into the muscle, Ad26.COV2.S was dosed once or twice, 56 days apart. Broader study findings: The authors reported substantial breadth in spike-specific CD8+ and CD4+ T cell responses after vaccination.

V lost 6 bases to trimming and J lost 4 bases, with 13 bases between them. CDR1 is ENHRY, CDR2 SYGVKD, per germline. CDR3 length equals 14 residues. Stated treatment: roughly 18 received Ad26.COV2.S at low or high dose, single or two shots; several received placebo; per-sample allocation not given. Sample collection was performed on day 63 after the first vaccine or placebo injection. In Boston, an adult donor aged 18-55 years took part. Vaccination employed an Ad26 vector expressing the Wuhan-strain SARS-CoV-2 spike. Repertoires were generated with immunoSEQ multiplex PCR, while TCRdb's copy carries only in-frame clones and drops some. The sample carries hundreds of thousands of clones, more than 80% recorded once.

This TCR was recovered from a person between 18 and 59 years old who received the Ad26.COV2.S COVID-19 vaccine or a placebo. The chain recombines TRBV10-3 with TRBJ1-3; a weak D match, TRBD1 (6 bases). The sample in question was peripheral blood, obtained in a trial of Ad26.COV2.S vaccine versus placebo. Here the CDR3 DNA reads TGTGCCATCAGCGCACAGGGAACGGGAAACACCATATATTTT. Translated: CAISAQGTGNTIYF.